A single sample is the source of the 13 T cell receptor beta chains below, sequenced in a study of regulatory T cells in long-lasting Graves disease. CDR3 regions were amplified by Arm-PCR using iRepertoire HTBI primers to build TCR beta libraries. TCRdb ran MiXCR on the multiplex PCR reads and lists one entry per CDR3 protein. The table records about 200,000 distinct CDR3 sequences, around a fifth of them present only once. As for time point: newly diagnosed GD, antithyroid drugs for less than 3 months. The TCR library was made from RNA extracted from PBMCs. These data were also reused for a study on T cells in Graves' hyperthyroidism and ophthalmopathy.

The material sequenced was peripheral blood mononuclear cells (PBMCs), taken at new diagnosis, from a patient treated with antithyroid drugs. Every receptor here comes from a woman aged 30 to 39 with Graves disease.

CDR3 residues: CASSSRGYSGNTIYF. The CDR3 DNA is TGTGCCAGCAGTTCCAGGGGTTACTCTGGAAACACCATATATTTT. The V gene is TRBV6-5, the J gene TRBJ1-3; TRBD1 might be the D (6 bases). CDR3 length equals 15 residues. Germline loops: CDR1 MNHEY, CDR2 SVGAGI. Trimming cost V 4 bases and J 0 bases, with 10 bases left between them.

This sequence joins TRBV6-1 and TRBJ1-1; 9 nucleotides agree with TRBD1. Germline V gene data show CDR1 as MNHNS and CDR2 as SASEGT. V trimming: 2 bases; J trimming: 5 bases; junction bases outside the gene matches: 9. CDR3 length equals 16 residues. CDR3 loop: CASSESVDRGRTEAFF. The CDR3 nucleotides are TGTGCCAGCAGTGAATCTGTGGACAGGGGTCGAACTGAAGCTTTCTTT.

This clonotype was recorded at least ten times. V gene TRBV5-1 combines with J gene TRBJ2-3; 12 nucleotides match TRBD1. Trimming at V came to 3 bases and at J to 9 bases, leaving 11 bases not matched to a gene. From germline, CDR1 is SGHRS and CDR2 YFSETQ. The CDR3 totals 16 residues. CDR3: CASSSAGTGGGGTQYF. The CDR3 bases are TGCGCCAGCAGCTCCGCCGGGACAGGGGGCGGTGGGACGCAGTATTTT.

This clonotype was observed many times. J is TRBJ2-1 and V is TRBV20-1, with unresolved D. Germline CDR1 reads DFQATT; CDR2 reads SNEGSKA (reference sequence). This CDR3 region has 11 residues. Trimming pared 0 bases from V and 10 bases from J, leaving 7 bases between. The CDR3 loop reads CSAREYAEQFF. The CDR3 DNA reads TGCAGTGCTAGAGAATACGCCGAGCAGTTCTTC.

This clonotype was seen many times. The chain has TRBV19 and TRBJ1-5, with D unresolved. Germline loops: CDR1 LNHDA, CDR2 SQIVND (reference sequence). Trimming cost V 2 bases and J 0 bases, with 8 bases left between them. CDR3 length: 15 residues. The chain's CDR3 is CASSIQQNSNQPQHF. The CDR3 DNA sequence: TGTGCCAGTAGTATACAACAGAATAGCAATCAGCCCCAGCATTTT.

At least ten counts were recorded for this clonotype. This chain joins TRBV7-8 and TRBJ2-7, with 12 positions matching TRBD2. CDR1 is SGHVS, CDR2 FQNEAQ, per germline. The CDR3 totals 15 residues. The V and J ends lost 5 bases and 4 bases, in that order; junction bases with no gene match: 6. This CDR3 is CASSNPGLAGYEQYF. The CDR3 DNA follows: TGTGCCAGCAGCAACCCGGGACTAGCGGGTTACGAGCAGTACTTC.

In its sample, this clonotype was seen many times. The chain is built from TRBV6-1 and TRBJ1-1, with a possible D match to TRBD1 (5 bases). The CDR3 has 14 residues. V was shortened by 4 bases and J by 2 bases, with 11 bases between the two germline ends. CDR1 and CDR2 from the germline V gene are MNHNS and SASEGT. CDR3 bases: TGTGCCAGCAGTGCTTCCAGGGCCAACACTGAAGCTTTCTTT. This gives the protein CASSASRANTEAFF.

The V gene is TRBV7-6, the J gene TRBJ1-1, with 7 positions matching TRBD1. Unmatched junction bases numbered 11, after V lost 6 bases and J lost 7 bases. CDR3 length equals 14 residues. CDR1 and CDR2 from the germline V gene are SGHVS and FNYEAQ. The CDR3 is CASRSYTGDSEAFF. The CDR3 coding sequence is TGTGCCAGCAGATCATACACAGGGGATAGTGAAGCTTTCTTT.

This clonotype was counted many times. This chain uses TRBV15 with TRBJ2-1, with unresolved D. This CDR3 has 14 residues. Deletions cut 0 bases from V and 5 bases from J, with 8 bases between. Per germline, CDR1 LNHNV and CDR2 YYDKDF (reference sequence). Here the CDR3 DNA reads TGTGCCACCAGCAGAGAACGGATAGACAATGAGCAGTTCTTC. It specifies CATSRERIDNEQFF.

This clonotype was detected many times. The chain recombines TRBV5-4 with TRBJ2-3; 10 bases map to TRBD2. CDR3 length equals 16 residues. The junction had 5 bases not matched to a gene; V was cut back by 4 bases and J by 0 bases. CDR1 and CDR2 from the germline V gene are SGHNT and YYREEE (reference sequence). CDR3 nucleotide sequence: TGTGCCAGCAGCGTGCCGACTAGCGGGAGCACAGATACGCAGTATTTT. It yields the protein CASSVPTSGSTDTQYF.

This clonotype showed up just a few times. This chain uses TRBV18 with TRBJ2-7, with TRBD1 identical over 9 bases. This CDR3 has 15 amino acids. With V trimmed by 3 bases and J by 1 base, 4 bases remained unmatched. Looked up from germline, CDR1 is KGHSH and CDR2 is LQKENI. CDR3 nucleotides: TGTGCCAGCTCACCTATCGGGACAGGGTCCTACGAGCAGTACTTC. Translation gives CASSPIGTGSYEQYF.

This clonotype was seen ten or more times. The chain couples TRBV6-4 to TRBJ1-5, with a possible D match to TRBD1 (5 bases). The germline CDR1 and CDR2 sequences are MRHNA and SNTAGT. The CDR3 is made up of 18 amino acids. Trimming took 3 bases from V and 0 from J, leaving 18 bases between them. The CDR3 bases are TGTGCCAGCAGTGAGGGGGTAGCCATGCCTCATAGCAATCAGCCCCAGCATTTT. Its translation: CASSEGVAMPHSNQPQHF.

The CDR3 protein is CASSEATGGQGDNTEAFF. The DNA of the CDR3 is TGCGCCAGCAGTGAGGCAACCGGGGGACAGGGCGATAACACTGAAGCTTTCTTT. This chain connects TRBV10-1 to TRBJ1-1; TRBD1 matches 9 bases. The CDR3 loop spans 18 amino acids. Germline V lookup: CDR1 WNHNN, CDR2 SYGVQD (reference sequence). The trim removed 2 bases at V and 2 bases at J, leaving 12 bases unmatched.